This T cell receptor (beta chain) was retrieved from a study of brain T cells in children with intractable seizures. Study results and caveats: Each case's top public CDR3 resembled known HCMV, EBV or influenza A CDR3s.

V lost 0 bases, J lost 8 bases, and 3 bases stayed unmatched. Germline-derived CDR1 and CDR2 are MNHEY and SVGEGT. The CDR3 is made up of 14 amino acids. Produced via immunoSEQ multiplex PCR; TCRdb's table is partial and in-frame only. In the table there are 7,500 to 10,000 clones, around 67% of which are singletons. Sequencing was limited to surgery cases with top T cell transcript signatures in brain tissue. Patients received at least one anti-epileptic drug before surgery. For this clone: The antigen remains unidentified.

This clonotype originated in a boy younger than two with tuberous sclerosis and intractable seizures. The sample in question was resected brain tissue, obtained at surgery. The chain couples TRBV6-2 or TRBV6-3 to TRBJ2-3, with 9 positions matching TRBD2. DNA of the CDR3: TGTGCCAGCAGTTACTCACTAGCGGGTGGTACGCAGTATTTT. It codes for CASSYSLAGGTQYF.